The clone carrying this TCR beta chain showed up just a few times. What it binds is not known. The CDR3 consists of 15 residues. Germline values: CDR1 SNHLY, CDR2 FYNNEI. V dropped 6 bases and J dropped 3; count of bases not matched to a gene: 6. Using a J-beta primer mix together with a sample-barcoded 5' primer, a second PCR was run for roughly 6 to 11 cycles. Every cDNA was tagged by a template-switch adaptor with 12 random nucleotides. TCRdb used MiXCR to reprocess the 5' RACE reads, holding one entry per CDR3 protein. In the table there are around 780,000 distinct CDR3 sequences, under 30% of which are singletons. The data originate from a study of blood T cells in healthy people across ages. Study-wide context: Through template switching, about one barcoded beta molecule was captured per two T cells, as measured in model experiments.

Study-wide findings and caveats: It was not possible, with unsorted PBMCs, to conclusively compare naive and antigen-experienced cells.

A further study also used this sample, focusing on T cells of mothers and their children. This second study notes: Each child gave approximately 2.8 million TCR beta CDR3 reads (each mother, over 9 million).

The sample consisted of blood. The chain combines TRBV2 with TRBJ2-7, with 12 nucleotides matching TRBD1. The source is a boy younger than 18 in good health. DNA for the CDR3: TGTGCCAGCAGATCCGGGACAGGGGGCGTCTACGAGCAGTACTTC. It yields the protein CASRSGTGGVYEQYF.